This T cell receptor (beta chain) was identified during a study of pediatric ulcerative colitis. Whole-study context: Ulcerative colitis patients had pancolitis or left-sided colitis, with confirming histology.

During colonoscopy, one to two rectal pinch biopsies were collected. The assay was run at survey level. Up to 500,000 reads were sequenced per sample. Repertoires were generated with immunoSEQ multiplex PCR, while TCRdb's copy carries only in-frame clones and drops some. The table includes 45,000 to 55,000 clones, about four fifths detected once. The CDR3 is 18 amino acids. V was clipped by 1 base and J by 0 bases, with 17 bases between them. Germline V gene lookup returns CDR1 SGHKS and CDR2 YYEKEE (reference sequence). Study-wide results and limits: Clonal expansions reduced rectal repertoire diversity in acute severe colitis.

In the case of this clone: Its antigen is still unknown.

This TCR was sampled from a girl aged 10-17 years with moderate ulcerative colitis. J is TRBJ1-5 and V is TRBV5-5; D ambiguous. Input material: gut tissue. CDR3 sequence: CASSLSAPGSGSNQPQHF. CDR3 in DNA: TGTGCCAGCAGCTTGTCGGCGCCGGGGTCCGGTAGCAATCAGCCCCAGCATTTT.